This note documents a single T cell receptor beta chain sequence. This entry comes from a study of blood T cell repertoires in COVID-19. Study in general: Sites across the United States, Italy and Spain contributed samples from acute and convalescent COVID-19.

Per the original data handling: How many nucleated cells were present was estimated from reference gene primer amplification. TCRdb keeps only in-frame clones here, not all; method: immunoSEQ multiplex PCR. V and J calls and clone size come straight from that table; D and trimming were deduced from the DNA. The sample holds more than 60,000 clones; around nine tenths are singletons and the top ten take 20% to 25%. This CDR3 contains 12 residues. From germline, CDR1 is SGHRS and CDR2 YFSETQ. Trimming cost V 0 bases and J 3 bases, with 4 bases left between them. The TCR was taken from a woman in her fifties or sixties with active or convalescent COVID-19. The specimen sequenced was peripheral blood. The rearrangement uses TRBV5-1 and TRBJ2-7; D gene ambiguous. The CDR3 loop is CASSLGDYEQYF. CDR3 nucleotide sequence: TGCGCCAGCAGCTTGGGCGACTACGAGCAGTACTTC.